This T cell receptor (beta chain) is drawn from a study of blood T cell repertoires in COVID-19 (dated by TCRdb to the early 2020s). General notes on the study: Samples covering the acute and convalescent phases of COVID-19 were provided by collaborators in the United States, Italy and Spain. The material from the prospective study consisted of cDNA or gDNA derived from T cells, B-cell-depleted T cells, or PBMCs. The dataset comprised deeply sampled blood TCRbeta repertoires from subjects exposed to, actively infected with, or recovered from COVID-19. The repertoires were released in a freely available public database intended as a resource for research on the immune response to SARS-CoV-2. Samples came from the ongoing ImmuneRACE study (first 160 participants) plus 1,254 subjects from 6 global collaborators. A de-identified subject ID, COVID-19 status, age in years and sex were almost always included in the sample metadata. Where HLA class I and class II types were available, the types were taken from metadata supplied by the sample provider, not from assay-based typing.

One collaborating source in Seattle enrolled patients while the patients were actively infected and followed the patients over time throughout the course of disease. Each collaborating institution followed its own protocols to collect whole blood in K2EDTA tubes. For TCRbeta analysis, collaborator samples were shipped as frozen whole blood, as isolated PBMCs, or as DNA extracted from either sample type. Reading from cysteine to phenylalanine, the CDR3 counts 14 amino acids. The sequence is cut down to CDR3 DNA, 42 bases in frame from base 1. V drops 6 bases and J drops 4 bases, leaving 15 bases in between. TCRbeta CDR3 regions were amplified from genomic DNA by means of the immunoSEQ Assay, a bias-controlled multiplex PCR. The study's own analysis went as follows. Within the assay, amplification of reference gene primers was used to estimate how many nucleated cells each sample contained. To quantify the absolute abundance of each unique TCRbeta CDR3 rearrangement, sequence reads were collapsed and filtered. Productive Simpson clonality was computed per sample as the square root of Simpson's diversity index over productive rearrangements. Imported from immuneACCESS, the table was reduced by TCRdb to in-frame sequences with V and J called. These copies leave out some clones; in studies compared against another copy, an unresolved V gene accounts for under half, and the cause of the remainder is not known. V and J calls and clone size are given by that table; D and trimming were obtained from the DNA. This sample gives 250,000 or so clones in total; 80% to 90% of them show up just once. Of the sample, less than 3% is held by the ten largest clones.

Beyond this particular receptor, the publication reports: How much clinical and demographic metadata was included differed by source and by participant, and the metadata was provided uncurated.

Of note for this clone: Its antigen is still unknown. Nothing much larger sits one base from this clone, and base qualities are not available.

The source is a man between 25 and 39 years old with COVID-19, enrolled during active disease. The sequence joins TRBV23-1 to TRBJ1-2; TRBD1 is a possible D gene, resting on 6 matching bases. TRBV23-1 has ORF status, its function being uncertain. The material sequenced was peripheral blood. The CDR3 region reads CASSQRDTSYGYTF. The nucleotides are TGCGCCAGCAGCCAAAGGGACACTTCCTATGGCTACACCTTC.